This passage covers 14 T cell receptor beta chains from one sample sequenced in a study of preoperative IRX-2 immunotherapy in early breast cancer. Regarding treatment: preoperative locoregional IRX-2 cytokine immunotherapy. Produced via immunoSEQ multiplex PCR; TCRdb's table is partial and in-frame only. Of around 62,000 clones in the sample, approximately 93% were seen once. This specimen was collected from a patient treated with IRX-2 immunotherapy. The receptors derive from a human donor with breast cancer.

Only one count was recorded for this clone. The chain has TRBV6-4 and TRBJ2-5, with a possible D match to TRBD2 (6 bases). Germline loops: CDR1 MRHNA, CDR2 SNTAGT. The germline V and J ends were trimmed by 3 bases and 2 bases, with 10 bases remaining between them. The CDR3 is 14 amino acids. CDR3 DNA: TGTGCCAGCAGTGAAGGAGCGGGTCAAGAGACCCAGTACTTC. Its protein product is CASSEGAGQETQYF.

The rearrangement links TRBV7-2 to TRBJ1-3; maybe TRBD1 (6 bases). This CDR3 has 14 residues. The germline gives CDR1 SGHTA, CDR2 FQGNSA. Trimming removed 3 bases from V and 5 bases from J, with 11 bases in between. The CDR3 is CASSLATGRNTIYF. CDR3 in DNA: TGTGCCAGCAGCTTGGCGACAGGACGAAACACCATATATTTT.

The gene calls are TRBV28 and TRBJ2-3; 10 bases align to TRBD2. This CDR3 comprises 17 residues. Germline loops: CDR1 MDHEN, CDR2 SYDVKM. With V trimmed by 4 bases and J by 2 bases, 9 bases remained unmatched. The CDR3 loop is CASSSITSGVITDTQYF. CDR3 nucleotide sequence: TGTGCCAGCAGTTCAATTACTAGCGGGGTCATCACAGATACGCAGTATTTT.

The rearrangement links TRBV9 to TRBJ2-7; tentative D call: TRBD1 (6 bases). CDR3 length: 13 amino acids. Between the trimmed V and J ends, which lost 3 bases and 6 bases, there was a span of 13 bases. Germline CDR1 SGDLS, CDR2 YYNGEE. CDR3 in amino acids: CASSGDRSVEQYF. DNA for the CDR3: TGTGCCAGCAGCGGCGACAGGTCCGTCGAGCAGTACTTC.

The rearrangement links TRBV7-8 to TRBJ1-2; maybe TRBD1 (6 bases). In germline, CDR1 is SGHVS, CDR2 FQNEAQ. V dropped 4 bases and J dropped 4 bases, with 16 bases sitting between them. The CDR3 extends over 15 amino acids. The CDR3 DNA reads as TGTGCCAGCAGCTCCATACCGGGACACTCCTATGGCTACACCTTC. It encodes CASSSIPGHSYGYTF.

This chain uses TRBV30 with TRBJ2-5; perhaps TRBD2 as D (6 bases). Trimming removed 3 bases at V and 4 bases at J, with 12 bases between. Per germline, CDR1 GTSNPN and CDR2 SVGIG (reference sequence). CDR3 length equals 13 residues. CDR3 residues: CAWRRAGRETQYF. The CDR3 nucleotides read TGTGCCTGGAGGAGGGCGGGAAGAGAGACCCAGTACTTC.

This sequence joins TRBV5-8 and TRBJ2-3; 13 nucleotides agree with TRBD2. V lost 4 bases to trimming and J lost 2 bases; unmatched junction nucleotides: 4. CDR1 and CDR2 (germline): SGHTS, YDEGEE. This CDR3 contains 16 residues. CDR3 sequence reads: CASSKGLAGFTDTQYF. DNA of the CDR3: TGTGCCAGCAGCAAGGGACTAGCGGGATTCACAGATACGCAGTATTTT.

The genes are TRBV29-1 and TRBJ2-7; D ambiguous. Germline lookup yields CDR1 SQVTM and CDR2 ANQGSEA. Trimming took 4 bases from V and 4 from J, leaving 14 bases between them. The CDR3 is 13 residues long. In DNA, the CDR3 is TGCAGCGTTGCTCGTTTGGCTTCTTACGAGCAGTACTTC. This codes for CSVARLASYEQYF.

This clone came up once. The chain carries TRBV7-7 and TRBJ1-5; D remains unclear. V lost 1 base and J 2 bases, leaving 18 bases between the germline ends. The CDR3 sequence is 18 residues long. Germline values: CDR1 SSHAT, CDR2 FNYEAQ (reference sequence). The CDR3 is CASSLDPRGRRRNQPQHF. CDR3 DNA sequence: TGTGCCAGCAGCTTAGACCCACGGGGTCGGAGGCGCAATCAGCCCCAGCATTTT.

In its sample, this clone was seen once. The rearrangement links TRBV27 to TRBJ1-3; maybe TRBD1 (6 bases). Per the germline V gene, CDR1 is MNHEY and CDR2 is SMNVEV (reference sequence). V was cut by 4 bases and J by 3 bases, with 13 bases left in between. The CDR3 extends over 15 amino acids. In DNA, the CDR3 is TGTGCCAGCAGTTCTATACAGGGCCGTGGAAACACCATATATTTT. It yields the protein CASSSIQGRGNTIYF.

The chain joins TRBV30 to TRBJ2-1; D might be TRBD1 or TRBD2, each matching 5 bases. The germline CDR1 and CDR2 sequences are GTSNPN and SVGIG (reference sequence). The CDR3 totals 14 residues. V was shortened by 2 bases and J by 3 bases, with 11 bases between the two germline ends. This CDR3 is CAWSRDALYNEQFF. CDR3 nucleotide sequence: TGTGCCTGGAGTCGGGACGCCCTCTACAATGAGCAGTTCTTC. Together with reference TRBV30 and TRBJ2-1, the CDR3 gives the full variable domain: SQTIHQWPATLVQPVGSPLSLECTVEGTSNPNLYWYRQAAGRGLQLLFYSVGIGQISSEVPQNLSASRPQDRQFILSSKKLLLSDSGFYLCAWSRDALYNEQFFGPGTRLTVL.

This chain joins TRBV7-3 and TRBJ1-2, with 8 bases fitting TRBD1. V shed 5 bases and J 11 bases; nucleotides not matched to a gene: 19. Germline CDR1 SGHTA, CDR2 FQGTGA. CDR3 length equals 16 residues. CDR3 sequence (DNA): TGTGCCAGCAGCAGGAACGCTCCCGGACAGGGCGCCGGTTACACCTTC. Protein: CASSRNAPGQGAGYTF.

This chain uses TRBV7-2 with TRBJ2-2; 8 nucleotides match TRBD1. The CDR3 sequence is 16 residues long. Germline-derived CDR1 and CDR2 are SGHTA and FQGNSA. V shed 3 bases, J shed 6 bases, and the junction held 9 bases outside the gene matches. CDR3 sequence: CASSFHPGGVAGELFF. For the CDR3, the DNA is TGTGCCAGCAGCTTCCATCCAGGGGGCGTGGCCGGGGAGCTGTTTTTT.

The chain is built from TRBV5-6 and TRBJ2-3, with unresolved D. Trimming took off 5 bases at V and 4 bases at J, with 11 bases between the two ends. The CDR3 consists of 13 residues. CDR1 and CDR2 (germline): SGHDT, YYEEEE. CDR3 DNA: TGTGCCAGCAGTCCCGGACGGGCAGATACGCAGTATTTT. Encoded protein: CASSPGRADTQYF.